This T cell receptor (beta chain) originates from a study of T-cell memory formation after mild COVID-19. On the study more broadly: The study found TCR clusters largely donor specific.

This clonotype was recorded many times. MiXCR was run by TCRdb on the 5' RACE reads, yielding one entry per CDR3 protein. The sample carries 200,000 to 300,000 distinct CDR3 sequences, around 15% recorded once. Sequencing was carried out using PBMCs or a T cell subset sorted from them (not recorded which). The sequence was obtained from a young man who had mild COVID-19 (a few samples of this study predate the infection). Cell type and time point are not known.

The CDR3 DNA follows: TGTGCCAGCAGCTTAAAAGGGGTGAACACTGAAGCTTTCTTT. The encoded protein is CASSLKGVNTEAFF. The J gene is TRBJ1-1, the V gene TRBV7-2; a weak D match, TRBD1 (5 bases). The CDR3 consists of 14 residues. Germline V gene data show CDR1 as SGHTA and CDR2 as FQGNSA. Trimming left V 2 bases short and J 0 bases short, with 7 bases between.